The 30 T cell receptor beta chains given below trace back to one sample, sequenced in a study of T-cell reconstitution after alpha-beta-depleted transplantation in children. Unique molecular identifiers were used in preparing the TCRbeta library. TCRdb used MiXCR to reprocess the PCR reads, holding one entry per CDR3 protein. The sample lists a few hundred thousand distinct CDR3 sequences; 11% were seen once. The input for sequencing was PBMCs from the stem cell graft donor, taken from the stem cell graft. These TCRs come from a human donor who donated a stem cell graft to a child with acute myeloid leukemia.

The chain has TRBV3-1 and TRBJ2-1, with TRBD2 matching over 10 bases. The CDR3 runs 17 residues. Germline CDR1 reads LGHDT; CDR2 reads YNNKEL (reference sequence). J lost 2 bases, V lost 10 bases, and 14 bases had no gene match. In DNA, the CDR3 is TGTGCCACCTCCCCTACGGCTAGCGGGAGTACCTACAATGAGCAGTTCTTC. Translation: CATSPTASGSTYNEQFF.

This clonotype was observed a handful of times. V usage is TRBV20-1 and J usage is TRBJ1-1, with D uncertain. CDR1 DFQATT and CDR2 SNEGSKA come from the germline V gene (reference sequence). The ends were cut back, 3 bases at V and 0 bases at J, with 8 bases in the middle. CDR3 size: 13 residues. DNA of the CDR3: TGCAGTGCTAGGACCTCTCTGAACACTGAAGCTTTCTTT. Its protein is CSARTSLNTEAFF.

The V and J genes are TRBV5-1 and TRBJ2-7; 9 bases agree with TRBD1. The V and J ends lost 3 bases and 5 bases, in that order; junction bases with no gene match: 3. The germline gives CDR1 SGHRS, CDR2 YFSETQ. The CDR3 totals 13 residues. DNA of the CDR3: TGCGCCAGCAGCTATGGACAGGGGAACGAGCAGTACGTC. Its protein product is CASSYGQGNEQYV.

This clonotype was counted ten times or more. The chain uses TRBV7-8 and TRBJ1-6, with 7 bases aligning to TRBD1. Unmatched junction bases numbered 5, after V lost 3 bases and J lost 3 bases. From germline, CDR1 is SGHVS and CDR2 FQNEAQ. This CDR3 comprises 16 residues. In DNA, the CDR3 is TGTGCCAGCAGCTTCGGGACAGTAGTCTATAATTCACCCCTCCACTTT. This sequence encodes CASSFGTVVYNSPLHF. Variable domain in full (rest from reference TRBV7-8 and TRBJ1-6): GAGVSQSPRYKVAKRGQDVALRCDPISGHVSLFWYQQALGQGPEFLTYFQNEAQLDKSGLPSDRFFAERPEGSVSTLKIQRTQQEDSAVYLCASSFGTVVYNSPLHFGNGTRLTVT.

The CDR3 spells CASNRGGDLNTEAFF. The CDR3 bases are TGTGCCAGCAACAGGGGGGGGGACCTGAACACTGAAGCTTTCTTT. This rearrangement joins TRBV9 to TRBJ1-1; 8 positions agree with TRBD1. The CDR3 runs to 15 residues. The germline gives CDR1 SGDLS, CDR2 YYNGEE. V lost 6 bases to trimming and J lost 0 bases; unmatched junction nucleotides: 7.

The chain links TRBV10-3 to TRBJ1-2, with D perhaps TRBD1 (5 bases). Germline CDR1 reads ENHRY; CDR2 reads SYGVKD. This CDR3 is built from 12 residues. The V gene lost 7 bases and the J gene lost 3 bases, with 9 bases spanning the gap. DNA for the CDR3: TGTGCCATCAAAGGGACGGACTATGGCTACACCTTC. It translates to CAIKGTDYGYTF.

This clonotype was counted at least ten times. The J gene is TRBJ2-2, the V gene TRBV11-2, with TRBD2 matching over 8 bases. J lost 4 bases, V lost 5 bases, and 15 bases had no gene match. CDR1 and CDR2 (germline): SGHAT, FQNNGV. The CDR3 loop spans 18 amino acids. The CDR3, as DNA: TGTGCCAGCAGCCAGCTAGCGGGTGCCGGGTTTGTCACCGGGGAGCTGTTTTTT. Amino acid sequence: CASSQLAGAGFVTGELFF.

This clonotype was detected ten times or more. The J gene is TRBJ2-1, the V gene TRBV4-3; D uncertain. Germline CDR1 and CDR2: LGHNA and YSLEER. V lost 0 bases to trimming and J lost 5 bases, with 11 bases between them. This CDR3 has 15 residues. CDR3 sequence reads: CASSQDWARNNEQFF. Here the CDR3 DNA reads TGCGCCAGCAGCCAAGATTGGGCCCGAAACAATGAGCAGTTCTTC.

This clonotype was seen a few times. The chain uses TRBV27 and TRBJ2-2; 10 positions match TRBD2. CDR1 and CDR2 (germline): MNHEY, SMNVEV (reference sequence). The CDR3 consists of 16 residues. Germline trimming cut 5 bases from V and 3 bases from J; bases unmatched to any gene: 6. CDR3 residues: CASSRGLATHTGELFF. CDR3 bases: TGTGCCAGCAGTAGGGGACTAGCGACGCACACCGGGGAGCTGTTTTTT.

This clonotype showed up just a few times. V and J are TRBV6-5 and TRBJ1-2; the D gene is possibly TRBD1 (6 bases). Germline V gene data show CDR1 as MNHEY and CDR2 as SVGAGI. The V end lost 0 bases, the J end lost 1 base, and 9 bases lay between the germline ends. CDR3 length: 15 residues. The CDR3 coding sequence is TGTGCCAGCAGTTACTCGACAGGACTTAACTATGGCTACACCTTC. It encodes CASSYSTGLNYGYTF.

This clonotype was picked up a small number of times. The chain carries TRBV5-1 and TRBJ2-7; 8 bases agree with TRBD2. CDR1 is SGHRS and CDR2 is YFSETQ in the germline V gene. This CDR3 spans 15 amino acids. After removal of 4 bases from V and 2 bases from J, the junction contained 8 bases not matched to a gene. The CDR3 DNA is TGCGCCAGCAGCCGGGGACTAGAGGTTACCTACGAGCAGTACTTC. Its protein is CASSRGLEVTYEQYF.

Ten or more counts support this clonotype. This chain joins TRBV29-1 and TRBJ2-1; D call uncertain. The CDR3 spans 13 residues. Germline assignment: CDR1 SQVTM and CDR2 ANQGSEA. V was pared by 4 bases and J by 6 bases, with 13 bases between. For the CDR3, the DNA is TGCAGCGTTGTCGTTGGCAGAAGCAATGAGCAGTTCTTC. This codes for CSVVVGRSNEQFF.

The chain carries TRBV2 and TRBJ2-3; possible D gene TRBD1, 5 bases. The CDR3 spans 13 residues. V was trimmed by 10 bases and J by 1 base, leaving 12 bases between them. Germline V gives CDR1 SNHLY, CDR2 FYNNEI. The CDR3 here is CAILQEGTDTQYF. CDR3 in DNA: TGTGCCATTCTACAGGAAGGCACAGATACGCAGTATTTT.

For the CDR3, the DNA is TGTGCCAGCAGTTCGGGACTAGCGGGGGAAACGGGTGAGCAGTTCTTC. Translation gives CASSSGLAGETGEQFF. The chain links TRBV12-3 or TRBV12-4 to TRBJ2-1; 14 bases are shared with TRBD2. Losses at the gene ends were 4 bases for V and 9 bases for J; bases not matched to a gene: 8. The CDR3 totals 16 residues.

V is TRBV20-1 and J is TRBJ2-5; D may be TRBD1 (6 bases). With 2 bases removed from V and 5 bases from J, the gap between germline ends came to 9 bases. This CDR3 is 12 amino acids long. Germline V gives CDR1 DFQATT, CDR2 SNEGSKA (reference sequence). The CDR3 nucleotides read TGCAGTGCTAGAACAGGGTCTGAGACCCAGTACTTC. Its translation: CSARTGSETQYF.

This clonotype has a count of ten or more. This chain connects TRBV7-2 to TRBJ1-6, with a weak D call TRBD1 (5 bases). CDR3 length equals 14 residues. Germline V gene lookup returns CDR1 SGHTA and CDR2 FQGNSA. V gave up 2 bases and J gave up 8 bases, with 10 bases separating them. In nucleotides, the CDR3 is TGTGCCAGCAGCTTACGGGGGGGGGATTCACCCCTCCACTTT. It codes for CASSLRGGDSPLHF.

The table lists this clonotype with many counts. The V and J genes are TRBV29-1 and TRBJ1-1; D not certain. From germline, CDR1 is SQVTM and CDR2 ANQGSEA. The CDR3 loop spans 12 amino acids. Trimming left V 3 bases short and J 5 bases short, with 10 bases between. The CDR3, as DNA: TGCAGCGTTGATCGGGGAAGGACTGAAGCTTTCTTT. Amino acid sequence: CSVDRGRTEAFF.

The V call is TRBV7-6, the J call TRBJ1-2; D possibly corresponds to TRBD1 (6 bases). CDR3 size: 14 residues. Germline values: CDR1 SGHVS, CDR2 FNYEAQ. Deletions cut 5 bases from V and 3 bases from J, with 13 bases between. The CDR3: CASSLNRVHYGYTF. The CDR3 nucleotides read TGTGCCAGCAGCCTCAACAGGGTCCACTATGGCTACACCTTC.

This clonotype was observed a few times. The chain combines TRBV12-3 or TRBV12-4 with TRBJ2-7, with D unclear. The CDR3 loop spans 13 amino acids. Trimming shortened V by 2 bases and J by 5 bases, and 10 bases separated the two germline ends. The CDR3 nucleotides are TGTGCCAGCAGTTTAAGTTCCAGTCACGAGCAGTACGTC. It yields the protein CASSLSSSHEQYV.

V and J are TRBV10-3 and TRBJ2-1; D is unclear. The CDR3 runs to 14 residues. The V and J ends lost 0 bases and 3 bases respectively, with 6 bases between them. Germline CDR1 and CDR2: ENHRY and SYGVKD. CDR3 protein: CAISESFSYNEQFF. CDR3 bases: TGTGCCATCAGTGAGTCGTTCAGCTACAATGAGCAGTTCTTC.

This clonotype turned up a few times. V and J are TRBV25-1 and TRBJ1-6; D is unresolved. The germline CDR1 and CDR2 sequences are MGHDK and SYGVNS. This CDR3 comprises 12 residues. V was cut by 3 bases and J by 10 bases, with 7 bases left in between. The CDR3 loop reads CASSDSRSPLHF. CDR3 in DNA: TGTGCCAGCAGTGATAGCAGATCACCCCTCCACTTT.

V is TRBV20-1 and J is TRBJ2-5; D possibly matches TRBD1 or TRBD2 (5 bases each). The V gene's germline CDR1 is DFQATT and CDR2 SNEGSKA (reference sequence). Between the trimmed V and J ends, which lost 1 base and 5 bases, there was a span of 14 bases. The length of the CDR3 is 14 residues. The CDR3 nucleotides read TGCAGTGCTAGAGGGGCAGGGTGGGGGGAGACCCAGTACTTC. Amino acid sequence: CSARGAGWGETQYF.

The table lists this clonotype with many counts. The chain carries TRBV20-1 and TRBJ2-7, with TRBD2 matching over 8 bases. Germline V gene data show CDR1 as DFQATT and CDR2 as SNEGSKA (reference sequence). The CDR3 totals 12 residues. This chain's CDR3 is CRAGGSSYEQYF. CDR3 nucleotide sequence: TGCAGGGCGGGGGGCAGCTCCTACGAGCAGTACTTC.

The chain is built from TRBV10-3 and TRBJ2-7; D is possibly TRBD2 (5 bases). With 4 bases removed from V and 7 bases from J, the gap between germline ends came to 11 bases. Germline V gives CDR1 ENHRY, CDR2 SYGVKD. CDR3 size: 12 residues. The CDR3 DNA reads as TGTGCCATCAGTGCCCAAGCGGAAGAGCAGTACTTC. It codes for CAISAQAEEQYF.

This clonotype was detected a few times. This chain joins TRBV20-1 and TRBJ1-1; 7 bases line up with TRBD1. CDR3 length: 12 amino acids. Looked up from germline, CDR1 is DFQATT and CDR2 is SNEGSKA (reference sequence). The junction had 9 bases not matched to a gene; V was cut back by 6 bases and J by 8 bases. CDR3 sequence reads: CSAYRGSREAFF. The CDR3 DNA reads as TGCAGTGCCTACAGGGGAAGTCGGGAAGCTTTCTTT.

This clonotype was observed a handful of times. This sequence joins TRBV5-6 and TRBJ2-7; D possibly corresponds to TRBD1 (6 bases). Trimming cost V 2 bases and J 3 bases, with 12 bases left between them. Germline V CDR1 and CDR2: SGHDT, YYEEEE. This CDR3 has 14 amino acids. The CDR3 reads CASSFYRADYEQYV. CDR3 coding DNA: TGTGCCAGCAGCTTTTACAGGGCAGACTACGAGCAGTACGTC.

This clonotype was picked up many times. The rearrangement links TRBV5-5 to TRBJ2-5; D perhaps matches TRBD1 (5 bases). Germline loops: CDR1 SGHKS, CDR2 YYEKEE (reference sequence). The V end was cut by 4 bases, the J end by 5 bases, with 12 bases between. The CDR3 runs 13 residues. The CDR3 reads CASSPLPGETQYF. Here the CDR3 DNA reads TGTGCCAGCAGCCCCCTCCCAGGGGAGACCCAGTACTTC. Drawing the rest from reference TRBV5-5 and TRBJ2-5, the complete variable domain is DAGVTQSPTHLIKTRGQQVTLRCSPISGHKSVSWYQQVLGQGPQFIFQYYEKEERGRGNFPDRFSARQFPNYSSELNVNALLLGDSALYLCASSPLPGETQYFGPGTRLLVL.

At least ten counts were recorded for this clonotype. The chain combines TRBV7-2 with TRBJ2-3, with 10 bases lining up with TRBD2. V was pared by 0 bases and J by 5 bases, with 20 bases of the junction left unmatched. CDR1 is SGHTA, CDR2 FQGNSA, per germline. The CDR3 is made up of 21 amino acids. This chain's CDR3 is CASSLAIFRSGAGGPGDTQYF. As DNA, the CDR3 is TGTGCCAGCAGCTTAGCGATCTTCCGCTCTGGAGCGGGAGGGCCCGGAGATACGCAGTATTTT.

This clonotype was observed a handful of times. CDR3 DNA: TGCAGCGTTGCGGGTGGGTCGGGATCCACAGATACGCAGTATTTT. This codes for CSVAGGSGSTDTQYF. The chain links TRBV29-1 to TRBJ2-3, with D possibly matching TRBD2 (5 bases). Germline V gives CDR1 SQVTM, CDR2 ANQGSEA. V lost 4 bases and J 2 bases, leaving 16 bases between the germline ends. The CDR3 is made up of 15 amino acids.

This clonotype turned up a few times. This rearrangement joins TRBV5-1 to TRBJ2-6; D is unclear. Germline CDR1 SGHRS, CDR2 YFSETQ. This CDR3 region has 17 residues. The V end lost 7 bases, the J end lost 0 bases, and 17 bases lay between the germline ends. CDR3: CASDIVSGSSGANVLTF. The CDR3 DNA reads TGCGCCAGCGATATTGTCTCAGGAAGCTCTGGGGCCAACGTCCTGACTTTC.